These 9 T cell receptor beta chains share one sample of origin, sequenced in a study of blood T cell repertoires in COVID-19. Libraries were prepared by immunoSEQ multiplex PCR; TCRdb keeps only in-frame clonotypes and omits some of them. The table shows 330,000 or so clones, with over 80% occurring only once. Sequencing was carried out using peripheral blood. Every receptor here comes from a young man with COVID-19, enrolled during active disease.

This clone was recorded at least ten times. The CDR3 bases are TGTGCCAGCACTGTACTAGGTGGCTCCGGGGAGCTGTTTTTT. It yields the protein CASTVLGGSGELFF. The rearrangement uses TRBV2 and TRBJ2-2; TRBD2 is a possible D gene (5 bases). V was shortened by 7 bases and J by 6 bases, with 15 bases between the two germline ends. The CDR3 extends over 14 amino acids. Germline V gene lookup returns CDR1 SNHLY and CDR2 FYNNEI.

The chain recombines TRBV24-1 with TRBJ2-7; 10 bases are shared with TRBD2. The V gene end was trimmed by 8 bases and the J gene end by 6 bases; junction bases not matched to a gene: 24. Germline V lookup: CDR1 KGHDR, CDR2 SFDVKD. The CDR3 loop spans 19 amino acids. CDR3 nucleotides: TGTGCCACCAATCCATTTAAGCGGGAGGGCCGCCGGAAGTCGGGCGAGCAGTACTTC. It is translated as CATNPFKREGRRKSGEQYF.

The chain couples TRBV7-9 to TRBJ1-1; 9 bases are shared with TRBD1. The CDR3 extends over 15 amino acids. V was clipped by 4 bases and J by 2 bases; unmatched bases: 5. Germline CDR1 reads SEHNR; CDR2 reads FQNEAQ (reference sequence). The CDR3 DNA follows: TGTGCCAGCAGCTCTGGGACAGGGCTTAACACTGAAGCTTTCTTT. Its translation: CASSSGTGLNTEAFF. The whole variable domain, remainder taken from reference TRBV7-9 and TRBJ1-1, is DTGVSQNPRHKITKRGQNVTFRCDPISEHNRLYWYRQTLGQGPEFLTYFQNEAQLEKSRLLSDRFSAERPKGSFSTLEIQRTEQGDSAMYLCASSSGTGLNTEAFFGQGTRLTVV.

The rearrangement uses TRBV3-1 (or the pseudogene TRBV3-2) and TRBJ2-1; D is possibly TRBD2 (5 bases). Trimming took off 6 bases at V and 4 bases at J, with 19 bases between the two ends. The CDR3 covers 16 residues. The germline V gene encodes CDR1 LGHDT and CDR2 YNNKEL (reference sequence). The CDR3 DNA sequence: TGTGCCAGCAGACTTAGCGCCCTCATGGAGTACAATGAGCAGTTCTTC. Translated, it gives CASRLSALMEYNEQFF.

This clone appeared a few times. The chain couples TRBV4-3 to TRBJ2-5; tentative D call: TRBD1 (6 bases). Germline values: CDR1 LGHNA, CDR2 YSLEER. Trimming removed 1 base from V and 1 base from J, with 16 bases in between. This CDR3 region has 17 residues. The CDR3 here is CASSQAHRVLCQETQYF. In nucleotides, the CDR3 is TGCGCCAGCAGCCAAGCGCACAGGGTCCTGTGCCAAGAGACCCAGTACTTC.

The J gene is TRBJ2-3, the V gene TRBV2; D perhaps matches TRBD2 (5 bases). V was cut by 6 bases and J by 3 bases, with 7 bases left in between. This CDR3 is 12 amino acids long. The germline gives CDR1 SNHLY, CDR2 FYNNEI. The CDR3 region is CASRAGTDTQYF. For the CDR3, the DNA is TGTGCCAGCAGGGCGGGTACAGATACGCAGTATTTT.

This chain connects TRBV6-6 to TRBJ1-2, with D perhaps matching TRBD1 (6 bases). CDR3 length equals 17 residues. Germline V gene data show CDR1 as MNHNY and CDR2 as SVGAGI (reference sequence). Trimming cost V 5 bases and J 4 bases, with 23 bases left between them. The CDR3 DNA follows: TGTGCCAGCAGTCTTATTTTCAAGACAGGACCAGTCTATGGCTACACCTTC. Protein sequence: CASSLIFKTGPVYGYTF.

The chain joins TRBV30 to TRBJ1-1; D remains unclear. The CDR3 length is 15 residues. Germline CDR1 and CDR2: GTSNPN and SVGIG (reference sequence). The V gene lost 4 bases and the J gene lost 1 base, with 16 bases spanning the gap. CDR3: CAWIGRTSRNTEAFF. DNA for the CDR3: TGTGCCTGGATTGGGAGGACTTCCAGGAACACTGAAGCTTTCTTT.

This clone has a handful of counts. The rearrangement joins TRBV19 to TRBJ2-1; D possibly corresponds to TRBD1 (6 bases). Trimming pared 1 base from V and 3 bases from J, leaving 13 bases between. CDR3 length: 16 residues. The germline gives CDR1 LNHDA, CDR2 SQIVND (reference sequence). CDR3: CASSIGPGQIYNEQFF. The CDR3 DNA reads TGTGCCAGTAGTATAGGTCCGGGACAAATCTACAATGAGCAGTTCTTC.